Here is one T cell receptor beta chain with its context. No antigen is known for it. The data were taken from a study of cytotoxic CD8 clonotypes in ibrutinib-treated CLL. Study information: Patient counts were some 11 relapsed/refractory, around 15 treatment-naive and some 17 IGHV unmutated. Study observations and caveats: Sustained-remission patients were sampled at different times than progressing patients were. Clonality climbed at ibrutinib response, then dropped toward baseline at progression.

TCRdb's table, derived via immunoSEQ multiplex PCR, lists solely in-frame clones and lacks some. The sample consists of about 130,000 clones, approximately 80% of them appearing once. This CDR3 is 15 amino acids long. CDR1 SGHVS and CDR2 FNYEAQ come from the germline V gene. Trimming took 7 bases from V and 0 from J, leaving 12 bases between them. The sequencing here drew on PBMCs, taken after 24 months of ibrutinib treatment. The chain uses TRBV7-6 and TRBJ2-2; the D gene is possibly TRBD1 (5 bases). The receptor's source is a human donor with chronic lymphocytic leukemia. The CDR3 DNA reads TGTGCCAGCACCCCGCAGGGTACGAACACCGGGGAGCTGTTTTTT. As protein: CASTPQGTNTGELFF.